What follows are 13 T cell receptor beta chains derived from one specimen sequenced in a study of cytomegalovirus exposure and HLA in healthy donors. Researchers ran the PCR with 60 Vbeta and 13 Jbeta primers. The repertoire was sequenced with immunoSEQ multiplex PCR; TCRdb's copy has only in-frame clones and lacks some. Among about 81,000 clones listed, over 65% were seen once. The specimen was PBMCs. Source of these receptors: a man aged 45 to 65 in good health and CMV-seropositive.

The J gene is TRBJ1-1, the V gene TRBV6-4; D is ambiguous. From germline, CDR1 is MRHNA and CDR2 SNTAGT. The CDR3 is made up of 14 amino acids. Trimming cost V 0 bases and J 4 bases, with 9 bases left between them. CDR3 region: CASSDSMASTEAFF. The DNA of the CDR3 is TGTGCCAGCAGTGACTCGATGGCCAGCACTGAAGCTTTCTTT.

The chain carries TRBV11-3 and TRBJ2-1; a weak D match, TRBD2 (5 bases). Germline CDR1 SGHNT, CDR2 YENEEA. Trimming removed 1 base at V and 5 bases at J, with 12 bases between. This CDR3 comprises 15 residues. CDR3 in amino acids: CASSLGLALNNEQFF. The CDR3, as DNA: TGTGCCAGCAGCTTAGGGCTAGCACTCAACAATGAGCAGTTCTTC.

This rearrangement joins TRBV6-1 to TRBJ2-5; the D is unclear. The CDR3 is made up of 11 amino acids. CDR1 is MNHNS and CDR2 is SASEGT in the germline V gene. V lost 6 bases and J lost 12, with 14 bases in between. The chain's CDR3 is CASSLEHREYF. CDR3 nucleotide sequence: TGTGCCAGCAGCCTAGAGCACCGGGAGTACTTC.

The V and J genes are TRBV5-1 and TRBJ2-1; D possibly corresponds to TRBD1 (5 bases). CDR3 length: 15 residues. The V end lost 1 base, the J end lost 0 bases, and 8 bases lay between the germline ends. The germline gives CDR1 SGHRS, CDR2 YFSETQ. The CDR3 nucleotides are TGCGCCAGCAGCTTGAGCCAGGGCTCCTACAATGAGCAGTTCTTC. This translates into CASSLSQGSYNEQFF.

The chain links TRBV7-6 to TRBJ2-1; D remains ambiguous. The CDR3 totals 11 residues. Germline V gene sequence: CDR1 SGHVS, CDR2 FNYEAQ. V gave up 5 bases and J gave up 8 bases, with 7 bases separating them. The CDR3 DNA reads TGTGCCAGCAGCCTAAGTCATGAGCAGTTCTTC. This translates into CASSLSHEQFF.

The sample holds a few counts of this clone. This chain joins TRBV7-3 and TRBJ2-1; D perhaps matches TRBD2 (6 bases). Trimming shortened V by 1 base and J by 5 bases, and 18 bases separated the two germline ends. The CDR3 covers 17 residues. Germline-derived CDR1 and CDR2 are SGHTA and FQGTGA. The CDR3 protein is CASSLRGGGRSDNEQFF. CDR3 in DNA: TGTGCCAGCAGCTTAAGGGGAGGCGGTCGAAGCGACAATGAGCAGTTCTTC.

The sample holds one count of this clone. DNA for the CDR3: TGTGCCAGTAGGAGGGACACGGGTGTATCACCCCTCCACTTT. Translation: CASRRDTGVSPLHF. The J gene is TRBJ1-6, the V gene TRBV19; tentative D call: TRBD1 (6 bases). V lost 6 bases and J 10 bases, leaving 16 bases between the germline ends. CDR3 length: 14 residues. CDR1 is LNHDA, CDR2 SQIVND, per germline (reference sequence).

The V and J genes are TRBV11-2 and TRBJ1-2; 7 bases map to TRBD1. V was clipped by 4 bases and J by 1 base; unmatched bases: 15. Germline V gene sequence: CDR1 SGHAT, CDR2 FQNNGV. CDR3 length: 18 amino acids. CDR3 sequence (DNA): TGTGCCAGCAGCTCATCCGACAGGGTGCGGTCTCATAACTATGGCTACACCTTC. Translation gives CASSSSDRVRSHNYGYTF.

About this clone: One end of the junction does not line up with germline, which may come from a read error. The chain joins TRBV7-3 to TRBJ2-2, with D uncertain. The CDR3 covers 16 residues. CDR1 is SGHTA and CDR2 is FQGTGA in the germline V gene. The CDR3 nucleotides read TGTTCCAGCAGCTTAATTCCGACAAAGAACACCGGGGAGCTGTTTTTT. It yields the protein CSSSLIPTKNTGELFF.

V gene TRBV19 combines with J gene TRBJ1-3; 7 positions match TRBD1. V lost 10 bases, J lost 4 bases, and 10 bases stayed unmatched. CDR3 length: 14 amino acids. Germline CDR1 reads LNHDA; CDR2 reads SQIVND (reference sequence). CDR3: CATNDRASGNTIYF. In DNA form, the CDR3 reads TGTGCCACCAACGACAGGGCATCAGGAAACACCATATATTTT.

The rearrangement joins TRBV28 to TRBJ2-5; TRBD2 aligns across 7 bases. Germline CDR1 and CDR2: MDHEN and SYDVKM. Trimming took 6 bases from V and 2 from J; bases not matched to a gene: 6. This CDR3 is 14 amino acids long. The CDR3 sequence is CASSGRKGQETQYF. CDR3 DNA: TGTGCCAGCAGCGGGAGGAAAGGTCAAGAGACCCAGTACTTC.

The chain recombines TRBV18 with TRBJ2-1, with a tentative D call TRBD2 (5 bases). Trimming stripped 2 bases from V and 8 bases from J, with 13 bases between. The CDR3 spans 14 residues. Germline V gene sequence: CDR1 KGHSH, CDR2 LQKENI. The CDR3 loop is CASSPARLAHEQFF. CDR3 sequence (DNA): TGTGCCAGCTCACCAGCCAGGCTAGCACATGAGCAGTTCTTC. Supplemented by reference TRBV18 and TRBJ2-1, the full variable domain reads NAGVMQNPRHLVRRRGQEARLRCSPMKGHSHVYWYRQLPEEGLKFMVYLQKENIIDESGMPKERFSAEFPKEGPSILRIQQVVRGDSAAYFCASSPARLAHEQFFGPGTRLTVL.

The chain uses TRBV11-2 and TRBJ2-1; 13 bases agree with TRBD2. V was clipped by 5 bases and J by 3 bases; unmatched bases: 4. Germline assignment: CDR1 SGHAT and CDR2 FQNNGV. The CDR3 extends over 16 amino acids. CDR3: CASSRGTSGIYNEQFF. The CDR3 DNA follows: TGTGCCAGCAGCCGCGGGACTAGCGGGATCTACAATGAGCAGTTCTTC.